This T cell receptor beta chain was recorded in a study of T cell changes during pregnancy in multiple sclerosis. Trimming took 4 bases from V and 2 from J, leaving 11 bases between them. Germline V gene lookup returns CDR1 GTSNPN and CDR2 SVGIG (reference sequence). This CDR3 is 13 amino acids long. Here immunoSEQ multiplex PCR was the method, and the copy in TCRdb shows in-frame clones only, minus some. The sample lists 110,000 or so clones, 93% occurring once. This rearrangement joins TRBV30 to TRBJ2-5; the D is unclear. Sequenced here: peripheral blood, sampled before pregnancy. The TCR comes from a female donor with multiple sclerosis, enrolled in a pregnancy study. DNA for the CDR3: TGTGCCTGGATGGCGGCAATACAAGAGACCCAGTACTTC. It yields the protein CAWMAAIQETQYF.